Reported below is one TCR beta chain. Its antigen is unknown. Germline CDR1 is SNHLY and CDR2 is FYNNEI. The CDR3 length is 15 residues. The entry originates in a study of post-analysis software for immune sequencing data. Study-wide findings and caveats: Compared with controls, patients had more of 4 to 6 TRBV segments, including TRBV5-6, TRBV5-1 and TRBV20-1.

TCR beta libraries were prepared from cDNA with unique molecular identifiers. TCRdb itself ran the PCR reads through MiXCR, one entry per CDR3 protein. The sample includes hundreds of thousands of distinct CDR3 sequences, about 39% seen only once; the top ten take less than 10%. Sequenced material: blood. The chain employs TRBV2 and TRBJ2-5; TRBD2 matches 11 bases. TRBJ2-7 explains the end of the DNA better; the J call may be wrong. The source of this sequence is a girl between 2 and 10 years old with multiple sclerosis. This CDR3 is CASLRGGLAGYEQYF. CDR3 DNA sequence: TGTGCCAGCCTTAGGGGAGGACTAGCGGGTTACGAGCAGTACTTC.